These T cell receptor beta chains were read from a single sample in a study of T cell responses to AZD1222 COVID-19 vaccine. Profiling relied on immunoSEQ multiplex PCR, and the TCRdb table lists in-frame clones only, not all of them. The profile shows tens of thousands of clones, roughly 80% of them singletons. This specimen was peripheral blood, taken 28 days after the second AZD1222 dose. The receptors were gathered from an adult who received the AZD1222 COVID-19 vaccine. The CDR3 runs from the conserved cysteine through the conserved F or W. A D gene is named only where the DNA matches it firmly. The listing skips clone size in some rows; elsewhere it reads once, few, many or a size class.

CDR3 length,J gene,clone size,D gene,V gene,CDR3 protein,CDR3 DNA
13,TRBJ1-1,-,-,TRBV5-5,CASSYSLDTEAFF,TGTGCCAGCAGTTACAGTTTGGACACTGAAGCTTTCTTT
16,TRBJ1-5,-,TRBD1,TRBV7-9,CASSSDTGTGNQPQHF,TGTGCCAGCAGCTCCGATACCGGGACAGGGAATCAGCCCCAGCATTTT
16,TRBJ1-2,-,TRBD1,TRBV11-1,CASSGPKQGPGYGYTF,TGTGCCAGCAGCGGACCCAAACAGGGGCCCGGCTATGGCTACACCTTC
12,TRBJ1-1,-,-,TRBV23-1,CASSQSNTEAFF,TGCGCCAGCAGTCAATCTAACACTGAAGCTTTCTTT
17,TRBJ1-2,once,TRBD1,TRBV9,CASSVAPSFRTGDGYTF,TGTGCCAGCAGCGTAGCTCCGTCGTTTAGGACAGGGGATGGCTACACCTTC
18,TRBJ1-3,few,TRBD1,TRBV9,CASSDHPGQGGPGNTIYF,TGTGCCAGCAGCGACCACCCGGGACAGGGTGGCCCTGGAAACACCATATATTTT
15,TRBJ1-4,once,-,TRBV5-5,CASSLAGEGMGKLFF,TGTGCCAGCAGCTTGGCCGGGGAGGGGATGGGAAAACTGTTTTTT
15,TRBJ1-6,-,-,TRBV7-6,CASSLGVGMNSPLHF,TGTGCCAGCAGCTTAGGTGTCGGCATGAATTCACCCCTCCACTTT
16,TRBJ2-1,-,-,TRBV7-6,CASSPNRAPPGDEQFF,TGTGCCAGCAGCCCGAATAGGGCCCCCCCAGGCGATGAGCAGTTCTTC
14,TRBJ2-7,-,TRBD1,TRBV10-3,CAIKGTGDSGEQYF,TGTGCCATCAAGGGGACAGGGGATTCGGGCGAGCAGTACTTC
15,TRBJ2-5,-,-,TRBV5-5,CASSLYIGSQETQYF,TGTGCCAGCAGCTTGTATATCGGCAGCCAAGAGACCCAGTACTTC
14,TRBJ2-7,-,-,TRBV5-1,CASSRSGTLGEQYF,TGCGCCAGCAGCCGTAGTGGGACTCTCGGCGAGCAGTACTTC
17,TRBJ2-5,-,-,TRBV18,CASSRSAPLRGQETQYF,TGTGCCAGCTCACGGTCGGCCCCCCTACGAGGTCAAGAGACCCAGTACTTC
14,TRBJ1-6,-,TRBD1,TRBV14,CASTGGQGGSPLHF,TGTGCCAGCACCGGGGGACAGGGGGGTTCACCCCTCCACTTT
16,TRBJ1-1,-,TRBD1,TRBV4-3,CASSQMPTGGNTEAFF,TGCGCCAGCAGCCAAATGCCTACAGGGGGGAACACTGAAGCTTTCTTT
16,TRBJ1-3,-,-,TRBV28,CASSFGPGGTGNTIYF,TGTGCCAGCAGTTTTGGGCCGGGGGGCACTGGAAACACCATATATTTT
16,TRBJ2-1,-,-,TRBV10-2,CASSETSLLTYNEQFF,TGCGCCAGCAGCGAAACAAGCTTATTGACTTACAATGAGCAGTTCTTC
15,TRBJ1-1,-,TRBD1,TRBV7-9,CASSFPGTGGTEAFF,TGTGCCAGCAGCTTTCCCGGGACAGGGGGCACTGAAGCTTTCTTT
14,TRBJ2-5,-,-,TRBV27,CASSLYSSLETQYF,TGTGCCAGCAGTTTATACAGTAGCCTCGAGACCCAGTACTTC
16,TRBJ2-7,-,TRBD2,TRBV5-6,CARCGDLAGGPYEQYF,TGTGCCCGCTGCGGGGATCTAGCGGGGGGGCCGTACGAGCAGTACTTC
18,TRBJ1-2,-,TRBD1,TRBV6-6,CASSQMRGRDSLVYGYTF,TGTGCCAGCAGTCAAATGAGGGGTAGGGACAGTTTGGTCTATGGCTACACCTTC
13,TRBJ1-1,-,-,TRBV11-2,CASSLGLAARAFF,TGTGCCAGCAGCTTAGGGTTGGCCGCCCGGGCTTTCTTT
13,TRBJ1-1,-,-,TRBV7-2,CASRYSGPTEAFF,TGTGCCAGCAGATACTCAGGGCCCACTGAAGCTTTCTTT
16,TRBJ2-5,-,TRBD2,TRBV10-3,CAISEGTSGGQETQYF,TGTGCCATCAGTGAAGGGACTAGCGGGGGGCAAGAGACCCAGTACTTC
14,TRBJ1-2,-,TRBD1,TRBV19,CASRTGGLRYGYTF,TGTGCCAGTAGAACAGGGGGCCTTCGCTATGGCTACACCTTC
15,TRBJ1-3,-,-,TRBV4-1,CASSRGTGGRNTIYF,TGCGCCAGCAGCCGCGGGACGGGGGGAAGAAACACCATATATTTT
15,TRBJ1-1,-,-,TRBV3-1/TRBV3-2,CASSPQTGMSTEAFF,TGTGCCAGCAGCCCCCAAACAGGGATGAGCACTGAAGCTTTCTTT
15,TRBJ1-1,-,-,TRBV6-2/TRBV6-3,CASSYSLGAGIVAFF,TGTGCCAGCAGTTACTCTTTGGGGGCTGGAATTGTAGCTTTCTTT
20,TRBJ2-3,once,TRBD2,TRBV11-2,CASSLDRVPGGMLDTDTQYF,TGTGCCAGCAGCTTAGATCGAGTCCCGGGGGGTATGCTTGACACAGATACGCAGTATTTT
15,TRBJ1-2,many,-,TRBV7-9,CASSSSDRTNYGYTF,TGTGCCAGCAGCTCCTCCGACAGGACTAACTATGGCTACACCTTC
15,TRBJ1-3,-,-,TRBV9,CASSVSRFSGNTIYF,TGTGCCAGCAGCGTTAGCAGGTTCTCTGGAAACACCATATATTTT
15,TRBJ2-1,-,-,TRBV7-2,CASSLSTGTYNEQFF,TGTGCCAGCAGCTTAAGTACAGGGACCTACAATGAGCAGTTCTTC
16,TRBJ2-3,-,TRBD1,TRBV7-9,CASSYLTGLKADTQYF,TGTGCCAGCAGCTACCTGACAGGGTTGAAAGCAGATACGCAGTATTTT
15,TRBJ2-1,few,TRBD2,TRBV9,CASRETSGGVGEQFF,TGTGCCAGCAGGGAGACTAGCGGGGGGGTTGGTGAGCAGTTCTTC
15,TRBJ2-3,few,TRBD1,TRBV7-9,CASSGIGTGSDTQYF,TGTGCCAGCAGCGGGATAGGGACAGGGTCGGATACGCAGTATTTT
13,TRBJ1-5,-,-,TRBV10-3,CAISERSDQPQHF,TGTGCCATCAGTGAGAGGTCCGATCAGCCCCAGCATTTT
15,TRBJ2-1,few,-,TRBV5-6,CASSLVRSPHNEQFF,TGTGCCAGCAGCTTGGTACGGTCCCCTCACAATGAGCAGTTCTTC
13,TRBJ2-1,-,TRBD1,TRBV29-1,CSVRDRGIDEQFF,TGCAGCGTACGGGACAGGGGTATCGATGAGCAGTTCTTC
14,TRBJ1-4,-,TRBD1,TRBV3-1/TRBV3-2,CASSWDSRNEKLFF,TGTGCCAGCAGCTGGGACAGTAGAAATGAAAAACTGTTTTTT
12,TRBJ2-7,-,-,TRBV7-2,CASSPRQVEQYF,TGTGCCAGCAGCCCGAGGCAAGTCGAGCAGTACTTC
13,TRBJ2-4,-,-,TRBV14,CASSQDPGSIQYF,TGTGCCAGCAGCCAAGATCCTGGGTCCATTCAGTACTTC
16,TRBJ1-3,once,-,TRBV4-1,CASSHDRHGSGNTIYF,TGCGCCAGCAGCCATGATAGACACGGCTCTGGAAACACCATATATTTT
15,TRBJ2-1,-,-,TRBV11-2,CASSHFYRGNNEQFF,TGTGCCAGCAGCCATTTTTACAGAGGGAACAATGAGCAGTTCTTC
13,TRBJ1-2,-,-,TRBV19,CASSILGTDGYTF,TGTGCCAGTAGTATTTTAGGGACGGATGGCTACACCTTC
13,TRBJ1-6,few,-,TRBV7-7,CASSLNSRSPLHF,TGTGCTAGCAGCTTAAATTCTCGTTCACCCCTCCACTTT
14,TRBJ1-5,many,-,TRBV10-3,CAISVSVSNQPQHF,TGTGCCATCAGTGTCTCAGTGAGCAATCAGCCCCAGCATTTT
17,TRBJ1-4,-,-,TRBV18,CASSLLSQGATNEKLFF,TGTGCCAGCTCGCTATTGTCACAGGGAGCAACTAATGAAAAACTGTTTTTT
15,TRBJ2-7,-,TRBD1,TRBV5-4,CASSIATGGDYEQYF,TGTGCCAGCAGCATTGCGACAGGGGGGGACTACGAGCAGTACTTC
13,TRBJ1-4,-,-,TRBV29-1,CSGGRAGKEKLFF,TGCAGCGGGGGAAGGGCCGGAAAGGAAAAACTGTTTTTT
13,TRBJ1-1,-,-,TRBV27,CASTRNKNTEAFF,TGTGCCAGCACCAGAAACAAGAACACTGAAGCTTTCTTT
14,TRBJ2-1,-,-,TRBV11-2,CASRGGRENNEQFF,TGTGCCAGCAGGGGGGGGCGGGAGAACAATGAGCAGTTCTTC
14,TRBJ1-5,-,-,TRBV7-9,CASSPDLSNQPQHF,TGTGCCTCTAGTCCGGACCTTAGCAATCAGCCCCAGCATTTT
14,TRBJ1-4,-,-,TRBV5-1,CASSLRQEGKVLFF,TGCGCCAGCAGCTTGCGTCAGGAGGGTAAAGTACTGTTTTTT
14,TRBJ2-7,once,-,TRBV19,CASSISGGAYEQYF,TGTGCCAGTAGTATCTCAGGGGGGGCCTACGAGCAGTACTTC